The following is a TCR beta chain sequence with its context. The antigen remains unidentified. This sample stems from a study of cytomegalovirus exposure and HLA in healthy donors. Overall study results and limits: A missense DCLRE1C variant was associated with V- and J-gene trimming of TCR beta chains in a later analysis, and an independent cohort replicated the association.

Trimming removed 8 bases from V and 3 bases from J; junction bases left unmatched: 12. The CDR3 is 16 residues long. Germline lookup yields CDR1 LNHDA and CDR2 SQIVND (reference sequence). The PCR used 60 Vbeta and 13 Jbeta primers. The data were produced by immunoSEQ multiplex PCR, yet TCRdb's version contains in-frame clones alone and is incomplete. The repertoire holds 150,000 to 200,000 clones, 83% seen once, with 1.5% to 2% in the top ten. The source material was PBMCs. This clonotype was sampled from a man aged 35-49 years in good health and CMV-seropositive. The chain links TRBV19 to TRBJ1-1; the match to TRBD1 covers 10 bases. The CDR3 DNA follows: TGTGCCAGTTTTCCCCGGGACAGGGGTAAGGACACTGAAGCTTTCTTT. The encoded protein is CASFPRDRGKDTEAFF.